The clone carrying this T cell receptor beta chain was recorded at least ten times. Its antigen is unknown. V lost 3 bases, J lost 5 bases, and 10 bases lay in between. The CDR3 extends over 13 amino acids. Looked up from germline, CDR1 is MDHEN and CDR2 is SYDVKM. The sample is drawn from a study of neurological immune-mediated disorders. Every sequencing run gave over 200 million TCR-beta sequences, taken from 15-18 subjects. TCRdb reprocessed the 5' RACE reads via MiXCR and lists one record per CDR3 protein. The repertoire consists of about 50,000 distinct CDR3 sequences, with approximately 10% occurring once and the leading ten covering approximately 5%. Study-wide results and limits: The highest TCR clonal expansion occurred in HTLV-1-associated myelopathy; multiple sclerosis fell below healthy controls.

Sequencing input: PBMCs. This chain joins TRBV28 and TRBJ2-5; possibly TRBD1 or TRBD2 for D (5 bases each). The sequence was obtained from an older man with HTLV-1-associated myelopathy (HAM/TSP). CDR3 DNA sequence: TGTGCCAGCAGTTTTATGGGGGATGAGACCCAGTACTTC. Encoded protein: CASSFMGDETQYF.